This T cell receptor beta chain was profiled in a study of cytomegalovirus exposure and HLA in healthy donors. Study summary: Counted in an early data release were approximately 85 million unique TCRs from HLA-typed donors. Study-level findings and limits: A previous analysis found most TCR beta V segments productive roughly 90% or roughly 30% of the time. Diagnosis of cytomegalovirus status made by the classifier reportedly showed high specificity and sensitivity.

About this clone: Its matching antigen is unknown.

With 60 Vbeta and 13 Jbeta primers, the PCR was carried out. The protocol was immunoSEQ multiplex PCR, while the TCRdb copy is restricted to in-frame clones and leaves out a portion. Here the sample spans over 150,000 clones, 74% being singletons. The CDR3 loop spans 14 amino acids. With V trimmed by 8 bases and J by 4 bases, 6 bases remained unmatched. The germline gives CDR1 ENHRY, CDR2 SYGVKD. The specimen sequenced was PBMCs. The sequence was obtained from a woman in her twenties or thirties in good health and CMV-seropositive. The V gene is TRBV10-3, the J gene TRBJ1-2; 11 positions match TRBD1. The CDR3 coding sequence is TGTGCCATCGGACAGGGGGCGCCAGGCTATGGCTACACCTTC. Translation gives CAIGQGAPGYGYTF.